The T cell receptor (beta chain) described here comes from a study of T cells in Graves' hyperthyroidism and ophthalmopathy. RNA transcripts yielded amplified TCR beta CDR3 regions. TCR CDR3 regions were first amplified by RT-PCR with HTBI primers. TCRdb re-called the multiplex PCR reads through MiXCR, storing one row per CDR3 protein. The data contain 450,000 to 600,000 distinct CDR3 sequences, 15% to 20% of them seen just once; the ten biggest clones take up about half. V was pared by 1 base and J by 0 bases, with 6 bases of the junction left unmatched. The germline V gene encodes CDR1 SGHRS and CDR2 YFSETQ. The CDR3 contains 17 residues. Overall study findings and caveats: In the analysis, a 13 V-J model separated ophthalmopathy from stable hyperthyroidism.

Of note for this clonotype: Its specificity is not known.

The TCR sequence derives from a man between 40 and 49 years old with Graves' ophthalmopathy. Sequenced input: blood. The genes are TRBV5-1 and TRBJ2-3; 9 bases align to TRBD1. The CDR3 reads CASSLRTGEWSTDTQYF. In nucleotides, the CDR3 is TGCGCCAGCAGCTTGCGGACAGGGGAGTGGAGCACAGATACGCAGTATTTT.